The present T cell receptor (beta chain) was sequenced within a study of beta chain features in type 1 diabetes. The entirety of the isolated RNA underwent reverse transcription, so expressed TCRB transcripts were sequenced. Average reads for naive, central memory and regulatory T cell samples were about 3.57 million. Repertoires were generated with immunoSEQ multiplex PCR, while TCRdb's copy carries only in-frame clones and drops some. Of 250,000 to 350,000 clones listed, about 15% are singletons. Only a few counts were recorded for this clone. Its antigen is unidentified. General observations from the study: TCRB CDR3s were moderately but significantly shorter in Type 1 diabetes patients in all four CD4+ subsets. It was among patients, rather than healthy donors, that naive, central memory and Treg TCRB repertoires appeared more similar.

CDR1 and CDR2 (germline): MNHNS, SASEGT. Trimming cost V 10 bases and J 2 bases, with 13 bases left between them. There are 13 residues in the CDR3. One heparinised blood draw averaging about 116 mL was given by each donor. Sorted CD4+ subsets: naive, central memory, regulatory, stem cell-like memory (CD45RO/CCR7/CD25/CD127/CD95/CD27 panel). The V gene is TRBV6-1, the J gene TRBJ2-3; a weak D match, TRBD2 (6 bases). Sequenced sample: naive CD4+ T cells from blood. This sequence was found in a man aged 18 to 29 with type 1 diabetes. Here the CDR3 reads CATRAGITDTQYF. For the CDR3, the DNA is TGTGCCACCCGGGCGGGGATCACAGATACGCAGTATTTT.